This T cell receptor (beta chain) was obtained from a study of T cells expressing NK-cell markers. Whole-study findings and limits: About six donors carried dominant NKG2C+ clonotypes that made up roughly 1.0-7.5% of their CD8+ T cells.

5'RACE template switching built TCR beta cDNA with unique molecular identifiers. TCRdb reprocessed the 5' RACE reads and keeps a single row for each CDR3 protein, giving no DNA. This sample's clone table lists roughly 390,000 distinct CDR3 sequences. For this clonotype: No antigen is known for it.

The receptor was isolated from a woman aged 45 to 65 in good health. Sequencing input: blood T cells: a sorted CD56 or NKG2C T cell subset, CD4+ or CD8+ T cells, or bulk PBMC T cells (not recorded which).

The CDR3 sequence: CAWSSGTGTHEQYF. The rearrangement uses TRBV30 and TRBJ2-7; TCRdb's D call of TRBD1 is untestable without DNA. CDR1 is GTSNPN and CDR2 is SVGIG in the germline V gene (reference sequence). The CDR3 extends over 14 amino acids.